This T cell receptor (beta chain) was sequenced for a study of CD8 T cells in Susac syndrome. The CDR3 totals 14 residues. V shed 5 bases and J 7 bases; nucleotides not matched to a gene: 6. CDR1 is SGHAT and CDR2 is FQNNGV in the germline V gene. Notes on this clonotype: Its antigen is not identified.

Study-wide results and limits: In total CD8+ repertoires, 15 to 20 Susac-specific public clones were found, and about 5 in CD8+ TEMRA repertoires.

Reverse transcription used roughly 0.5 to 1 ug RNA and random hexamers. The TCR beta CDR3 was amplified by immunoSEQ multiplex PCR across 54 Vbeta, 13 Jbeta. MiXCR, run by TCRdb on the immunoSEQ multiplex PCR reads, gives a single entry per CDR3 protein. This sample yields about 90,000 distinct CDR3 sequences, of which 96% are seen a single time; 0.55% to 0.75% belongs to the top ten. The chain joins TRBV11-2 to TRBJ1-2, with 11 nucleotides matching TRBD1. This clonotype originated in a human donor with Susac syndrome. The sequenced sample consisted of CD8+ T cells from PBMCs. The CDR3, as DNA: TGTGCCAGCAGCCTCGGACAGGGGGCTTTTGGCTACACCTTC. This gives the protein CASSLGQGAFGYTF.